These T cell receptor beta chains were read from a single sample in a study of blood T cell repertoires in COVID-19. Produced via immunoSEQ multiplex PCR; TCRdb's table is partial and in-frame only. The table has some 28,000 clones, 76% seen once. The sequenced material came from peripheral blood. The source of these receptors is a man aged 65-85 years with acute or convalescent COVID-19. The CDR3 runs from the conserved cysteine through the conserved F or W. A D gene is named only where the DNA matches it firmly. Clone size is given for some rows only: seen once, a few or many times, or a class if the clone is expanded.

size,J,V,D,DNA,CDR3
-,TRBJ1-4,TRBV29-1,-,TGCAGCGGGGGGGAGGAAAGTGAAAAACTGTTTTTT,CSGGEESEKLFF
-,TRBJ1-3,TRBV29-1,-,TGCAGCACCAGGACGGGGGGAAACACCATATATTTT,CSTRTGGNTIYF
-,TRBJ2-1,TRBV7-2,TRBD1,TGTGCCAGCAGCTTAGCGACAGGGCATGAGCAGTTCTTC,CASSLATGHEQFF
-,TRBJ2-7,TRBV7-3,-,TGTGCCAGTAACTACGAGCAGTACTTC,CASNYEQYF
-,TRBJ2-7,TRBV6-2/TRBV6-3,TRBD2,TGTGCCAGCAGTAGGACTAGCGGGGGAACCTACGAGCAGTACTTC,CASSRTSGGTYEQYF
-,TRBJ2-1,TRBV2,-,TGTGCCAGCAGACCTGACTACCACTACAATGAGCAGTTCTTC,CASRPDYHYNEQFF
few,TRBJ1-1,TRBV10-3,-,TGTGCCATCAGTGGACCGGAGACTGAAGCTTTCTTT,CAISGPETEAFF
-,TRBJ2-2,TRBV7-3,TRBD1,TGTGCCAGCAGCTTGCGGGACAGGGACACCGGGGAGCTGTTTTTT,CASSLRDRDTGELFF
many,TRBJ1-6,TRBV2,TRBD1,TGTGCCAGCAGGCCCACATCCCGGGACAGGGGCATTTCACCCCTCCACTTT,CASRPTSRDRGISPLHF
-,TRBJ2-7,TRBV29-1,TRBD2,TGCAGCGTTGGGGGGGGAAACGAGCAGTACTTC,CSVGGGNEQYF
-,TRBJ1-2,TRBV28,-,TGTGCCAGCAGTCTCCAGGGATTTGATGGCTACACCTTC,CASSLQGFDGYTF
-,TRBJ2-3,TRBV20-1,TRBD1,TGCAGTGCTAGTTGGACAGGGGGCTCAACAGATACGCAGTATTTT,CSASWTGGSTDTQYF
-,TRBJ2-3,TRBV30,-,TGTGCCTGGAGGAGGGCTGATTTTGACCCAGATACGCAGTATTTT,CAWRRADFDPDTQYF
few,TRBJ2-5,TRBV19,-,TGTGCCAGTAGTACCGCCCAGGCTCAAGAGACCCAGTACTTC,CASSTAQAQETQYF
-,TRBJ1-5,TRBV7-2,TRBD1,TGTGCCAGCAGCTTAACAGGGGGCAAGGATCAGCCCCAGCATTTT,CASSLTGGKDQPQHF
-,TRBJ2-5,TRBV4-1,-,TGCGCCAGCAGTTCCACTAGTCGGGAGACCCAGTACTTC,CASSSTSRETQYF
-,TRBJ1-5,TRBV28,TRBD1,TGTGCCAGCAGCATTACAGGGGTGAGCAATCAGCCCCAGCATTTT,CASSITGVSNQPQHF
-,TRBJ1-2,TRBV28,-,TGTGCCAGCAGTAACAGCTATGGCTACACCTTC,CASSNSYGYTF
few,TRBJ2-2,TRBV5-6,TRBD1,TGTGCCAGCAGCTTGTGGGACAGAAACACCGGGGAGCTGTTTTTT,CASSLWDRNTGELFF
-,TRBJ2-6,TRBV6-1,TRBD1,TGTGCCAGCAGTGAATCAGGGGGCTCTGGGGCCAACGTCCTGACTTTC,CASSESGGSGANVLTF
-,TRBJ2-5,TRBV6-2/TRBV6-3,TRBD1,TGTGCCAGCAGCCACCAGGGGGTGGAGACCCAGTACTTC,CASSHQGVETQYF
once,TRBJ2-5,TRBV21-1,-,TGTGCCAGCAGCAAAGGGCTAGCGGGGCCGCAAGAGACCCAGTACTTC,CASSKGLAGPQETQYF
-,TRBJ2-7,TRBV7-9,-,TGTGCCAGCAGCCTCAGTACAGGGCGGTTGGGGGAGCAGTACTTC,CASSLSTGRLGEQYF
-,TRBJ1-1,TRBV30,-,TGTGCCTGGAGTAACGGGGGGGGAGCAGCTTTCTTT,CAWSNGGGAAFF
-,TRBJ1-2,TRBV6-5,TRBD1,TGTGCCAGCAGTTACTCCCCACAGGGGGGAGGCTACACCTTC,CASSYSPQGGGYTF
-,TRBJ1-2,TRBV20-1,-,TGCAGCACTGGGCTTGAAGGCGGCTACACCTTC,CSTGLEGGYTF
-,TRBJ2-3,TRBV29-1,-,TGCAGCGTGGCGACAGGGACTAGCACAGATACGCAGTATTTT,CSVATGTSTDTQYF
few,TRBJ1-5,TRBV4-1,-,TGCGCCAGTGGCATCGGGTTCAATCAGCCCCAGCATTTT,CASGIGFNQPQHF
-,TRBJ2-1,TRBV29-1,-,TGCAGCGGTCGAGACAATGAGCAGTTCTTC,CSGRDNEQFF
-,TRBJ2-7,TRBV7-9,-,TGTGCCAGCAGCTTAGCGCCTAGAGACGAGCAGTACTTC,CASSLAPRDEQYF
-,TRBJ1-2,TRBV5-1,-,TGCGCCAGCAGCGTCCGGGACACTCGCCTCGAACTCCCGAACTATGGCTACACCTTC,CASSVRDTRLELPNYGYTF
-,TRBJ2-7,TRBV6-5,-,TGTGCCAGCAGTTACAGGTACAGGGAGACCTACGAGCAGTACTTC,CASSYRYRETYEQYF
-,TRBJ2-7,TRBV5-3,-,TGTGCCAGAAGCTTGGGGGCCGCTCTGTACTCGTACGAGCAGTACTTC,CARSLGAALYSYEQYF
-,TRBJ2-1,TRBV4-3,TRBD2,TGCGCCAGCAGCCAAATCGTTCCGGGACTAGCTCCTTTCTCCTACAATGAGCAGTTCTTC,CASSQIVPGLAPFSYNEQFF
once,TRBJ2-2,TRBV7-7,-,TGTGCCAGCAGCCCTGGACAGACCGGGGAGCTGTTTTTT,CASSPGQTGELFF
-,TRBJ2-7,TRBV18,-,TGTGCCAGCTCCCCCGGGACAACTCGCCACGAGCAGTACTTC,CASSPGTTRHEQYF
few,TRBJ1-6,TRBV5-6,TRBD1,TGTGCCAGCAGCCTGGGACAGCTTCATAATTCACCCCTCCACTTT,CASSLGQLHNSPLHF
-,TRBJ1-1,TRBV6-6,-,TGTGCCAGCAGTTACTCGGCCCGAATGAACACTGAAGCTTTCTTT,CASSYSARMNTEAFF
-,TRBJ2-7,TRBV6-5,-,TGTGCCAGCAAGAATTCGCTAGGCTCCTACGAGCAGTACTTC,CASKNSLGSYEQYF
-,TRBJ2-3,TRBV11-2,TRBD1,TGTGCCAGCAGCTTAGCTCAGGGGGTTTCGGCGGATACGCAGTATTTT,CASSLAQGVSADTQYF
-,TRBJ1-1,TRBV5-1,-,TGCGCCAGCAGCTTGCCGGACACTGAAGCTTTCTTT,CASSLPDTEAFF
-,TRBJ2-2,TRBV7-7,TRBD2,TGTGCCAGCAGCTTAGGCGGGAGTAGTGCCGGGGAGCTGTTTTTT,CASSLGGSSAGELFF
-,TRBJ2-7,TRBV3-1/TRBV3-2,TRBD2,TGTGCCAGCAGCCCAAGCGGGAGGGACGAGCAGTACTTC,CASSPSGRDEQYF
-,TRBJ2-1,TRBV27,-,TGTGCCAGCAGTTTATTTAGGGGGAGCTCCTACAATGAGCAGTTCTTC,CASSLFRGSSYNEQFF
-,TRBJ2-7,TRBV27,TRBD1,TGTGCCAGCAGTTTAAGGGGCCTCGGACAGGGCCTCTCCTACGAGCAGTACTTC,CASSLRGLGQGLSYEQYF
-,TRBJ1-2,TRBV2,-,TGTGCCAGCAGTGATATGGGGGCCGACTATGGCTACACCTTC,CASSDMGADYGYTF
few,TRBJ1-2,TRBV12-3/TRBV12-4,TRBD1,TGTGCCAGCAGTGATACAGGGGGGTTCGGCTACACCTTC,CASSDTGGFGYTF
-,TRBJ2-7,TRBV6-2/TRBV6-3,-,TGTGCCAGCAGTACCACCGTCCTTAGCTCCTACGAGCAGTACTTC,CASSTTVLSSYEQYF
-,TRBJ2-1,TRBV10-2,TRBD2,TGCGCCAGCAGTGATAGGACTAGCGGGAATGGATGGGGCTACAATGAGCAGTTCTTC,CASSDRTSGNGWGYNEQFF
-,TRBJ2-7,TRBV18,-,TGTGCCAGCTCATCCGGAGCCTCGACAGGTTCCTACGAGCAGTACTTC,CASSSGASTGSYEQYF
-,TRBJ1-2,TRBV6-5,-,TGTGCCAGCAGCCCCGGACCTTCTGGGGGGGTCGGCTACACCTTC,CASSPGPSGGVGYTF
-,TRBJ2-3,TRBV3-1/TRBV3-2,-,TGTGCCAGCAGCCAGCTTGGCGGGACGGAAAATACGCAGTATTTT,CASSQLGGTENTQYF
-,TRBJ2-7,TRBV5-6,TRBD1,TGTGCCAGCAGCTTACTCCGGGACAGCTCCTACGAGCAGTACTTC,CASSLLRDSSYEQYF
-,TRBJ2-3,TRBV5-1,-,TGCGCCAGCAGCGCGCTTATTTTCACAGATACGCAGTATTTT,CASSALIFTDTQYF
-,TRBJ2-1,TRBV6-1,-,TGTGCCAGCAGTGAATTACAGGGCTCCTACAATGAGCAGTTCTTC,CASSELQGSYNEQFF